Each of the 28 T cell receptor beta chains below was sequenced from the same sample in a study of blood T cell repertoires in COVID-19. TCRdb's copy holds only in-frame clones and misses some; the assay was immunoSEQ multiplex PCR. The table has approximately 500,000 clones, 85% to 90% seen once. Sequenced: peripheral blood. The receptor source for this set is a woman aged 50 to 60 with COVID-19, enrolled during active disease.

The chain combines TRBV6-5 with TRBJ1-1; 8 positions match TRBD1. This CDR3 spans 11 amino acids. Trimming removed 5 bases from V and 11 bases from J; junction bases left unmatched: 4. CDR1 and CDR2 from the germline V gene are MNHEY and SVGAGI. For the CDR3, the DNA is TGTGCCAGCAGTCAGGGACAGGCGGCTTTCTTT. This translates into CASSQGQAAFF.

V is TRBV19 and J is TRBJ1-2; D call uncertain. Trimming pared 4 bases from V and 4 bases from J, leaving 10 bases between. Per the germline V gene, CDR1 is LNHDA and CDR2 is SQIVND (reference sequence). The CDR3 totals 13 residues. The CDR3 protein is CASSTPEGYGYTF. The CDR3, as DNA: TGTGCCAGTAGTACCCCGGAGGGCTATGGCTACACCTTC.

The chain couples TRBV2 to TRBJ2-5; D remains ambiguous. The V gene lost 8 bases and the J gene lost 2 bases, with 12 bases spanning the gap. The CDR3 consists of 13 residues. Germline loops: CDR1 SNHLY, CDR2 FYNNEI. The CDR3 region is CASPETKQETQYF. The DNA of the CDR3 is TGTGCCAGCCCCGAGACAAAACAAGAGACCCAGTACTTC. Looking up the rest from reference TRBV2 and TRBJ2-5 gives the full variable domain: EPEVTQTPSHQVTQMGQEVILRCVPISNHLYFYWYRQILGQKVEFLVSFYNNEISEKSEIFDDQFSVERPDGSNFTLKIRSTKLEDSAMYFCASPETKQETQYFGPGTRLLVL.

This clone occurred once. The chain recombines TRBV20-1 with TRBJ2-1, with TRBD2 matching 13 bases. From germline, CDR1 is DFQATT and CDR2 SNEGSKA (reference sequence). The trim removed 3 bases at V and 7 bases at J, leaving 9 bases unmatched. CDR3 size: 16 residues. CDR3 in DNA: TGCAGTGCTAGTAGAGCATGGACTAGCGGGAGAAATGAGCAGTTCTTC. Its translation is CSASRAWTSGRNEQFF.

The chain recombines TRBV6-1 with TRBJ2-7; D not certain. The CDR3 is 13 residues long. V lost 1 base and J 7 bases, leaving 11 bases between the germline ends. Germline CDR1 MNHNS, CDR2 SASEGT. The chain's CDR3 is CASSEGEVREQYF. CDR3 nucleotide sequence: TGTGCCAGCAGTGAAGGAGAAGTAAGAGAGCAGTACTTC.

The chain recombines TRBV3-1 (or the pseudogene TRBV3-2) with TRBJ2-1; a weak D match, TRBD1 (6 bases). Germline lookup yields CDR1 LGHDT and CDR2 YNNKEL (reference sequence). This CDR3 comprises 14 residues. With 1 base removed from V and 7 bases from J, the gap between germline ends came to 11 bases. The CDR3 spells CASSQVNRVNEQFF. The DNA for the CDR3 is TGTGCCAGCAGCCAAGTCAACAGGGTAAATGAGCAGTTCTTC.

The chain carries TRBV10-1 and TRBJ2-1, with 10 bases identical to TRBD2. Germline CDR1 and CDR2: WNHNN and SYGVQD (reference sequence). The CDR3 is 15 amino acids. V was clipped by 3 bases and J by 4 bases; unmatched bases: 3. CDR3 DNA sequence: TGCGCCAGCAGTGATTATAGCGGGGGGTACAATGAGCAGTTCTTC. This translates into CASSDYSGGYNEQFF.

This sequence joins TRBV9 and TRBJ1-6, with TRBD1 matching over 7 bases. Trimming removed 4 bases from V and 0 bases from J; junction bases left unmatched: 4. The V gene's germline CDR1 is SGDLS and CDR2 YYNGEE. The CDR3 sequence is 16 residues long. CDR3 in DNA: TGTGCCAGCAGCCTTACAGGGGACTCCTATAATTCACCCCTCCACTTT. Protein sequence: CASSLTGDSYNSPLHF. Variable domain in full (rest from reference TRBV9 and TRBJ1-6): DSGVTQTPKHLITATGQRVTLRCSPRSGDLSVYWYQQSLDQGLQFLIQYYNGEERAKGNILERFSAQQFPDLHSELNLSSLELGDSALYFCASSLTGDSYNSPLHFGNGTRLTVT.

V usage is TRBV5-6 and J usage is TRBJ2-7; no firm D call. V lost 0 bases and J 2 bases, leaving 12 bases between the germline ends. Germline V gene sequence: CDR1 SGHDT, CDR2 YYEEEE. This CDR3 has 15 amino acids. The CDR3 nucleotides are TGTGCCAGCAGCTTGGGAGGAGAGACGACCTACGAGCAGTACTTC. Encoded protein: CASSLGGETTYEQYF. Together with reference TRBV5-6 and TRBJ2-7, the CDR3 gives the full variable domain: DAGVTQSPTHLIKTRGQQVTLRCSPKSGHDTVSWYQQALGQGPQFIFQYYEEEERQRGNFPDRFSGHQFPNYSSELNVNALLLGDSALYLCASSLGGETTYEQYFGPGTRLTVT.

This chain uses TRBV3-1 (or the pseudogene TRBV3-2) with TRBJ1-3; TRBD1 matches at 10 bases. The V gene end was trimmed by 4 bases and the J gene end by 7 bases; junction bases not matched to a gene: 7. The germline gives CDR1 LGHDT, CDR2 YNNKEL (reference sequence). The CDR3 length is 15 residues. For the CDR3, the DNA is TGTGCCAGCAGCCCACCCGGGACAGGGGATAACACCATATATTTT. Its translation: CASSPPGTGDNTIYF.

This clone has just one count. V usage is TRBV28 and J usage is TRBJ2-3; TRBD2 is a possible D gene (7 bases). Germline CDR1 reads MDHEN; CDR2 reads SYDVKM. The CDR3 extends over 11 amino acids. The V gene lost 3 bases and the J gene lost 14 bases, with 12 bases spanning the gap. The DNA for the CDR3 is TGTGCCAGCAGTTTGGGGGGGGCACGGTATTTT. As protein: CASSLGGARYF.

This chain uses TRBV5-1 with TRBJ1-2; D perhaps matches TRBD1 (6 bases). Germline CDR1 reads SGHRS; CDR2 reads YFSETQ. CDR3 length: 17 residues. V was cut by 0 bases and J by 7 bases, with 22 bases left in between. CDR3 sequence: CASSLAPSGVTTGGYTF. In DNA form, the CDR3 reads TGCGCCAGCAGCTTGGCCCCTTCAGGGGTCACGACGGGTGGCTACACCTTC.

The chain uses TRBV6-5 and TRBJ2-1; 15 bases are shared with TRBD2. CDR1 and CDR2 from the germline V gene are MNHEY and SVGAGI. Unmatched junction bases numbered 5, after V lost 6 bases and J lost 8 bases. CDR3 length equals 15 residues. CDR3: CASRGLAGGRDEQFF. The DNA for the CDR3 is TGTGCCAGCAGGGGACTAGCGGGGGGCCGCGATGAGCAGTTCTTC.

This chain links TRBV5-1 with TRBJ2-3; 11 nucleotides align to TRBD2. From germline, CDR1 is SGHRS and CDR2 YFSETQ. Trimming took 7 bases from V and 3 from J; bases not matched to a gene: 4. This CDR3 spans 14 amino acids. CDR3 sequence (DNA): TGCGCCAGCCAAACTAGCGGGGGAACAGATACGCAGTATTTT. This encodes CASQTSGGTDTQYF.

The gene calls are TRBV24-1 and TRBJ2-1, with D possibly matching TRBD1 (6 bases). This CDR3 is built from 14 residues. Trimming removed 3 bases at V and 8 bases at J, with 13 bases between. The V gene's germline CDR1 is KGHDR and CDR2 SFDVKD. In DNA form, the CDR3 reads TGTGCCACCAGTGATCCTACAGGGAACCATGAGCAGTTCTTC. Translating gives CATSDPTGNHEQFF.

The chain couples TRBV2 to TRBJ2-1; TRBD2 matches 11 bases. This CDR3 has 15 amino acids. Germline V gene lookup returns CDR1 SNHLY and CDR2 FYNNEI. V shed 6 bases and J 7 bases; nucleotides not matched to a gene: 8. The CDR3 here is CASSTSGGLGNEQFF. CDR3 nucleotide sequence: TGTGCCAGCAGCACTAGCGGGGGCCTTGGGAATGAGCAGTTCTTC.

The chain employs TRBV2 and TRBJ1-5; no definite D call. The CDR3 extends over 13 amino acids. Germline CDR1 and CDR2: SNHLY and FYNNEI. V was trimmed by 0 bases and J by 7 bases, leaving 7 bases between them. CDR3 nucleotides: TGTGCCAGCAGTGAAGCGCTAGGACAGCCCCAGCATTTT. It encodes CASSEALGQPQHF.

The chain is built from TRBV7-2 and TRBJ2-1; 12 bases fit TRBD2. With V trimmed by 1 base and J by 10 bases, 5 bases remained unmatched. The CDR3 is 15 amino acids. CDR1 is SGHTA, CDR2 FQGNSA, per germline. DNA of the CDR3: TGTGCCAGCAGCTTAGAAGCTAGCGGGGGGGTCGAGCAGTTCTTC. It translates to CASSLEASGGVEQFF.

The chain couples TRBV5-1 to TRBJ2-1; TRBD1 agrees at 8 bases. Germline V gene sequence: CDR1 SGHRS, CDR2 YFSETQ. V gave up 3 bases and J gave up 8 bases; unmatched junction bases: 16. The CDR3 extends over 17 amino acids. The CDR3 DNA reads as TGCGCCAGCAGCTCGGATAGCGCAGGGGGCGTAATGGATGAGCAGTTCTTC. Translation gives CASSSDSAGGVMDEQFF.

This chain connects TRBV7-2 to TRBJ1-5; D uncertain. Germline-derived CDR1 and CDR2 are SGHTA and FQGNSA. Trimming stripped 0 bases from V and 7 bases from J, with 7 bases between. This CDR3 region has 13 residues. The DNA of the CDR3 is TGTGCCAGCAGCTTAGCAGGGAGCCAGCCCCAGCATTTT. Translation: CASSLAGSQPQHF.

This clone occurred once. V is TRBV5-4 and J is TRBJ2-3, with no clear D. The germline V and J ends were trimmed by 10 bases and 4 bases, with 13 bases remaining between them. The CDR3 runs 12 residues. From germline, CDR1 is SGHNT and CDR2 YYREEE (reference sequence). In DNA form, the CDR3 reads TGTGCCTCTCAGACGGGTTCAGATACGCAGTATTTT. Its protein product is CASQTGSDTQYF.

The sample holds a few counts of this clone. The CDR3 spells CASSLDAGTWAFF. The CDR3 coding sequence is TGTGCCAGCAGCTTGGACGCGGGGACCTGGGCTTTCTTT. This chain uses TRBV5-8 with TRBJ1-1; the D gene is possibly TRBD1 (5 bases). V shed 0 bases and J shed 11 bases, with 14 bases lying between them. CDR3 length: 13 amino acids. Germline V CDR1 and CDR2: SGHTS, YDEGEE.

The chain recombines TRBV28 with TRBJ1-1; TRBD1 might be the D (5 bases). This CDR3 spans 12 amino acids. In germline, CDR1 is MDHEN, CDR2 SYDVKM. Trimming took 10 bases from V and 3 from J, leaving 12 bases between them. CDR3 coding DNA: TGTGCCACCCTACCGGGGGACACTGAAGCTTTCTTT. It yields the protein CATLPGDTEAFF.

This chain uses TRBV5-1 with TRBJ1-2, with TRBD1 matching over 9 bases. This CDR3 is 16 amino acids long. CDR1 SGHRS and CDR2 YFSETQ come from the germline V gene. V dropped 0 bases and J dropped 5; count of bases not matched to a gene: 8. The CDR3 DNA reads TGCGCCAGCAGCTTGGCCGGGACAGGGAACGGATATGGCTACACCTTC. Protein product: CASSLAGTGNGYGYTF.

This clone was seen a single time. The DNA for the CDR3 is TGTGCCTGGATTCGCGGGGACCTTCCGTACAATGAGCAGTTCTTC. This sequence encodes CAWIRGDLPYNEQFF. The V and J genes are TRBV30 and TRBJ2-1, with D perhaps matching TRBD2 (6 bases). Germline-derived CDR1 and CDR2 are GTSNPN and SVGIG (reference sequence). The CDR3 totals 15 residues. Deletions cut 4 bases from V and 4 bases from J, with 17 bases between.

The chain employs TRBV7-9 and TRBJ2-1; D perhaps matches TRBD2 (6 bases). The CDR3 has 13 amino acids. Germline V gene lookup returns CDR1 SEHNR and CDR2 FQNEAQ (reference sequence). V was pared by 5 bases and J by 5 bases, with 10 bases between. This CDR3 is CASSLRGNNEQFF. The DNA for the CDR3 is TGTGCCAGCAGCCTGCGGGGTAACAATGAGCAGTTCTTC.

The table lists this clone with a few counts. This chain connects TRBV27 to TRBJ2-1, with TRBD1 as a possible D gene (6 bases). The germline V gene has CDR1 MNHEY and CDR2 SMNVEV (reference sequence). The CDR3 is made up of 15 amino acids. The germline V and J ends were trimmed by 3 bases and 4 bases, with 13 bases remaining between them. CDR3 sequence: CASSFRPQGYNEQFF. DNA for the CDR3: TGTGCCAGCAGTTTCAGGCCCCAGGGGTACAATGAGCAGTTCTTC.

The chain combines TRBV7-9 with TRBJ2-2, with TRBD2 as a possible D gene (6 bases). Germline values: CDR1 SEHNR, CDR2 FQNEAQ (reference sequence). V was cut by 5 bases and J by 0 bases, with 13 bases left in between. This CDR3 has 16 amino acids. CDR3 DNA: TGTGCCAGCAGCCCGAGGGCGGGAACGAACACCGGGGAGCTGTTTTTT. Protein: CASSPRAGTNTGELFF.